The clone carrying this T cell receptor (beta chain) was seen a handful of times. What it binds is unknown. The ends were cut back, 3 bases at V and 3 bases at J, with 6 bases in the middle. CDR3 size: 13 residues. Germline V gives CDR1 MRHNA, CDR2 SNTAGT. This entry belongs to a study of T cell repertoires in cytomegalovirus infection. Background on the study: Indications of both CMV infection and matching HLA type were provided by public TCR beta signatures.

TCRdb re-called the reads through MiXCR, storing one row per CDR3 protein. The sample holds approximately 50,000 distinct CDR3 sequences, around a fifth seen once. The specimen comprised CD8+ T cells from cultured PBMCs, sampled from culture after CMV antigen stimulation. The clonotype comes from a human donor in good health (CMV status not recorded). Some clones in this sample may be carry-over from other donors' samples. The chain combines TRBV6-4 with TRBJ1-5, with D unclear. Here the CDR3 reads CASSERPNQPQHF. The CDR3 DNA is TGTGCCAGCAGTGAGAGACCCAATCAGCCCCAGCATTTT.